This T cell receptor beta chain is drawn from a study of response to subunit inactivated influenza vaccine. A few counts support this clonotype. V shed 5 bases and J shed 5 bases, with 21 bases lying between them. The CDR3 contains 15 residues. In germline, CDR1 is DFQATT, CDR2 SNEGSKA (reference sequence). TCRdb ran MiXCR on the RT-PCR reads and lists one entry per CDR3 protein. The table lists roughly 160,000 distinct CDR3 sequences, roughly 10% of them singletons, with around 12% in the top ten. Sequencing was performed on non-naive T cells sorted from PBMCs, taken more than 35 days after vaccination. The chain uses TRBV20-1 and TRBJ2-5; D is unresolved. This clonotype originated in a man aged 50 to 60 who received an inactivated influenza vaccine. The CDR3 DNA reads TGCAGTGCTCCGGCCAGGACGGCCCCCCGGGAGACCCAGTACTTC. Its protein product is CSAPARTAPRETQYF.